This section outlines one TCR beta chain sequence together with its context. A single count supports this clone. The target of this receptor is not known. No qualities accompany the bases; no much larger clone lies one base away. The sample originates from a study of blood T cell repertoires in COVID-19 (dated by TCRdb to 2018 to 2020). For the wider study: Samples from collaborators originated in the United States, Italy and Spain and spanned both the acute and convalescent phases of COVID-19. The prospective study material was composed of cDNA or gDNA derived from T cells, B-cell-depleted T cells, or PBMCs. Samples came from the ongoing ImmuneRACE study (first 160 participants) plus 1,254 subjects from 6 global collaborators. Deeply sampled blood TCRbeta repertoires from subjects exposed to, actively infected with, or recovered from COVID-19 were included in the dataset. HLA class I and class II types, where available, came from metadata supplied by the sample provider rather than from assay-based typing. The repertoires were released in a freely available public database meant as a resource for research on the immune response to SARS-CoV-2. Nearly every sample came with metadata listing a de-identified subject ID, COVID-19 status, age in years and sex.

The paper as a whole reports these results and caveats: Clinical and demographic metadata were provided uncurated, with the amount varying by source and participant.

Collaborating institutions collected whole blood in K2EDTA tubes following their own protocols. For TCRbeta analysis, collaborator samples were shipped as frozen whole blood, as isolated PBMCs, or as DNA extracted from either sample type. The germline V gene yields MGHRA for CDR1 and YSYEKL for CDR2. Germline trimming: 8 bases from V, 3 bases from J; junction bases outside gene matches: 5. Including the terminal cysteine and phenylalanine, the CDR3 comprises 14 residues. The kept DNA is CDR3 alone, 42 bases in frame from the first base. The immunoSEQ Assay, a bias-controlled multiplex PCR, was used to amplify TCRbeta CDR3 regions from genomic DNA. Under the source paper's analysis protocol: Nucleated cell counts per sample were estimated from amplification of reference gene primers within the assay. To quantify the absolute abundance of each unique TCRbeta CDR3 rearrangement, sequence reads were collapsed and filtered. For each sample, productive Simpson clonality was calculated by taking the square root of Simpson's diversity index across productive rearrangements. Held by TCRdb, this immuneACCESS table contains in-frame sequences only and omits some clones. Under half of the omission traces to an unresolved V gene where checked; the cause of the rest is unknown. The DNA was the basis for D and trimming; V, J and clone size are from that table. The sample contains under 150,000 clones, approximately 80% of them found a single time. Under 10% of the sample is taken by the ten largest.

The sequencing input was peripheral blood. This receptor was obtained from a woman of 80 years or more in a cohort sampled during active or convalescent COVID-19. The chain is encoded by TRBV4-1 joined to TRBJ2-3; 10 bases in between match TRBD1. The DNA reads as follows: TGCGCCAGCGGCCGGACAGGGGGGACAGATACGCAGTATTTT. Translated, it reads CASGRTGGTDTQYF.